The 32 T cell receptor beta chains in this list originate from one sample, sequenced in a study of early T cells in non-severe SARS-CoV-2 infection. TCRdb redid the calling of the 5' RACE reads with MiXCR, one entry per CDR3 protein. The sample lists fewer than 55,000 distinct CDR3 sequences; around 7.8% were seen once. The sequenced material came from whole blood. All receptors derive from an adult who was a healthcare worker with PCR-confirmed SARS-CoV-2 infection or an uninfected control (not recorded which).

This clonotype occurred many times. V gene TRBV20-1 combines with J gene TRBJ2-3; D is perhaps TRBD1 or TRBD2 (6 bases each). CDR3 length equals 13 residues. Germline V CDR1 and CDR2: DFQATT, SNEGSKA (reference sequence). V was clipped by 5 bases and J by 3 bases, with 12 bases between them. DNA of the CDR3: TGCAGTGCTGGCGGGGACACAACAGATACGCAGTATTTT. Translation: CSAGGDTTDTQYF.

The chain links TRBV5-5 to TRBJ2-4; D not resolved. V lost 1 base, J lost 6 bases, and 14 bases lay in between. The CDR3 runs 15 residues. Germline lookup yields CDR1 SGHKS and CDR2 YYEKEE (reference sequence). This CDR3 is CASSLQIGVGNIQYF. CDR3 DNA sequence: TGTGCCAGCAGCTTGCAGATCGGTGTTGGAAACATTCAGTACTTC.

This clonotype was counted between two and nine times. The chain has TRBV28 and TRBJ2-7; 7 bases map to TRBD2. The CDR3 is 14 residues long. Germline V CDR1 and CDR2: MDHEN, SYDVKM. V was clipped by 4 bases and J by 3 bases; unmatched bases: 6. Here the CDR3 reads CASSWDYHYYEQYF. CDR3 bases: TGTGCCAGCAGTTGGGACTACCATTACTACGAGCAGTACTTC.

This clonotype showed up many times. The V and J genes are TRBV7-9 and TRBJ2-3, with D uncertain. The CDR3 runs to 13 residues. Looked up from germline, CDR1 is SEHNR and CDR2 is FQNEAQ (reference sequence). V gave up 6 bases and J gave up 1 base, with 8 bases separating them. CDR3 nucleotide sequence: TGTGCCAGCAGGAAAGATGGCACAGATACGCAGTATTTT. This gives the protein CASRKDGTDTQYF.

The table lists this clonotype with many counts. The CDR3 is CASSPEPIAGGRDTQYF. As DNA, the CDR3 is TGTGCCAGCAGCCCAGAGCCTATAGCGGGGGGGCGAGATACGCAGTATTTT. This chain uses TRBV4-2 with TRBJ2-3, with 11 bases fitting TRBD2. CDR3 length equals 17 residues. Looked up from germline, CDR1 is LGHNA and CDR2 is YNFKEQ. The V gene end was trimmed by 4 bases and the J gene end by 5 bases; junction bases not matched to a gene: 11.

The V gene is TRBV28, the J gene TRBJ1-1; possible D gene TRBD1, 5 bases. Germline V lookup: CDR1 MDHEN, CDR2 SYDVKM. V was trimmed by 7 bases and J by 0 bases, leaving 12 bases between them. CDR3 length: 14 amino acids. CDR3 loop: CASTPTDMNTEAFF. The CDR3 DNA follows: TGTGCCAGCACCCCGACAGACATGAACACTGAAGCTTTCTTT.

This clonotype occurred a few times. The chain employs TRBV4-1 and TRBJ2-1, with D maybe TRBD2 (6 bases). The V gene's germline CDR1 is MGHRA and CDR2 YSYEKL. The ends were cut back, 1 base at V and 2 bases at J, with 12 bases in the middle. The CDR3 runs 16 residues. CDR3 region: CASSQVGTDAYNEQFF. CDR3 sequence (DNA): TGCGCCAGCAGCCAAGTCGGGACTGACGCCTACAATGAGCAGTTCTTC.

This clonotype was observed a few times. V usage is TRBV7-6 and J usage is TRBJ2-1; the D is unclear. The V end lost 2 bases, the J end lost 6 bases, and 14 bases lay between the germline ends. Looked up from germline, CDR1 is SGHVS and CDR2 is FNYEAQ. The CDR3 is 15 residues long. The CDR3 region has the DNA TGTGCCAGCAGCTTAAGCTTAGGTAGGCGCAATGAGCAGTTCTTC. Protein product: CASSLSLGRRNEQFF. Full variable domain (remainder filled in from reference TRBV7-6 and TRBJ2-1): GAGVSQSPRYKVTKRGQDVALRCDPISGHVSLYWYRQALGQGPEFLTYFNYEAQQDKSGLPNDRFSAERPEGSISTLTIQRTEQRDSAMYRCASSLSLGRRNEQFFGPGTRLTVL.

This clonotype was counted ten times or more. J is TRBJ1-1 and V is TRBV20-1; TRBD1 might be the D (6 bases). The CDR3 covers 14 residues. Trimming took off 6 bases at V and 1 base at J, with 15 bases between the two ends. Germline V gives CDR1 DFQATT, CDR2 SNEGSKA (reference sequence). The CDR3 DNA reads TGCAGTGCCCGGAGGGGGACATGGAACACTGAAGCTTTCTTT. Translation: CSARRGTWNTEAFF.

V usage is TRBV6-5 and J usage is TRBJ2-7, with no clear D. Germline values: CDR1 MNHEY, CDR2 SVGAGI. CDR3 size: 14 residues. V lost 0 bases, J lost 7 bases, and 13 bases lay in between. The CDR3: CASSYSTWVEEQYF. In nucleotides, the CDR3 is TGTGCCAGCAGTTACTCGACATGGGTGGAGGAGCAGTACTTC.

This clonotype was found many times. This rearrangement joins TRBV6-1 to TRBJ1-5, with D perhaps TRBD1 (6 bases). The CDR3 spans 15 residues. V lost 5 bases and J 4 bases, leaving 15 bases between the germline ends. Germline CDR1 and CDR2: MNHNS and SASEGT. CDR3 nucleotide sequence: TGTGCCAGCAGTCCTTGGGGGGCGGGAAATCAGCCCCAGCATTTT. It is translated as CASSPWGAGNQPQHF.

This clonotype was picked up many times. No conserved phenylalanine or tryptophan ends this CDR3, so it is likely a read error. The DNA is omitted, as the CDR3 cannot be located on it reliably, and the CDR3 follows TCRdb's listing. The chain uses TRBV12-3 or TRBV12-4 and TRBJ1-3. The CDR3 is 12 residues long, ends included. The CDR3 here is CASSDSVVGRNY.

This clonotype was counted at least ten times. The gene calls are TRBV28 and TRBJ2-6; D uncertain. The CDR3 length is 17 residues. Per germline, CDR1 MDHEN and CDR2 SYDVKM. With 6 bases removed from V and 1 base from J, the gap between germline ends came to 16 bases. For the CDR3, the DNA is TGTGCCAGCAGCCTCCTTGTCGTAACTTCTGGGGCCAACGTCCTGACTTTC. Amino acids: CASSLLVVTSGANVLTF.

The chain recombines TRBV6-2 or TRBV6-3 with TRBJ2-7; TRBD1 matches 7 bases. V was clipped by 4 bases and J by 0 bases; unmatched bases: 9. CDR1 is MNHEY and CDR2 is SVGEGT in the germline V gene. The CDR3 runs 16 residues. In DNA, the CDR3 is TGTGCCAGCAGTTGGGACCCGACAGGGCACTCCTACGAGCAGTACTTC. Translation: CASSWDPTGHSYEQYF.

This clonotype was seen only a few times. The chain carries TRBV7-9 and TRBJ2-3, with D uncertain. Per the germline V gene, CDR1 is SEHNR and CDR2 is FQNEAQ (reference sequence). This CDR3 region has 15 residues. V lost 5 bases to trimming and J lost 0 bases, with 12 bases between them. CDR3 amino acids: CASSPRPTSTDTQYF. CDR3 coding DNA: TGTGCCAGCAGCCCACGGCCTACTAGCACAGATACGCAGTATTTT. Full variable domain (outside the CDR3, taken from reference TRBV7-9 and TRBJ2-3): DTGVSQNPRHKITKRGQNVTFRCDPISEHNRLYWYRQTLGQGPEFLTYFQNEAQLEKSRLLSDRFSAERPKGSFSTLEIQRTEQGDSAMYLCASSPRPTSTDTQYFGPGTRLTVL.

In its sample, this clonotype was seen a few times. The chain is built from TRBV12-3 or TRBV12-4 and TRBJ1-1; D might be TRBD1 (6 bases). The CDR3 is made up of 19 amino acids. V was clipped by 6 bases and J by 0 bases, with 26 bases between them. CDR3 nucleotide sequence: TGTGCCAGCAGCGGGCCCAGGGGCGTGAAAGACTTTATGAACACTGAAGCTTTCTTT. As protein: CASSGPRGVKDFMNTEAFF.

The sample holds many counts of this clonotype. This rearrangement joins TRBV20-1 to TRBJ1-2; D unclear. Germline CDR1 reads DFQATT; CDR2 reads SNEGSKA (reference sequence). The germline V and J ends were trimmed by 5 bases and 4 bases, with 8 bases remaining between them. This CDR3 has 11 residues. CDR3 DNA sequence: TGCAGTGCTGGGCCTGTCTATGGCTACACCTTC. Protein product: CSAGPVYGYTF.

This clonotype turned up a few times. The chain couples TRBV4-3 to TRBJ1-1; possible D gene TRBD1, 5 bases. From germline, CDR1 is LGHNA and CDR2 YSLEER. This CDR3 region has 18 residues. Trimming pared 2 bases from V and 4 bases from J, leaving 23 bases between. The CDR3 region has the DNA TGCGCCAGCAGCCAACTCCCCAATTCTTGGGGGGGGGTCACTGAAGCTTTCTTT. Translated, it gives CASSQLPNSWGGVTEAFF.

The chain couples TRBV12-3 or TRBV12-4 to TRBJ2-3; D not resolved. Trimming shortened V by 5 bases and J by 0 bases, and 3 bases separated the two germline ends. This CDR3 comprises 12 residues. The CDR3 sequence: CASSGSTDTQYF. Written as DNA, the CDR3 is TGTGCCAGCAGTGGAAGCACAGATACGCAGTATTTT.

In DNA, the CDR3 is TGTGCCAGCAGCTTATTCCTACAAAGGGGGAACAACGATACGCAGTATTTT. Encoded protein: CASSLFLQRGNNDTQYF. The chain links TRBV7-2 to TRBJ2-3; weak D call: TRBD1 (6 bases). The germline V gene encodes CDR1 SGHTA and CDR2 FQGNSA. This CDR3 spans 17 amino acids. V lost 2 bases, J lost 6 bases, and 21 bases lay in between.

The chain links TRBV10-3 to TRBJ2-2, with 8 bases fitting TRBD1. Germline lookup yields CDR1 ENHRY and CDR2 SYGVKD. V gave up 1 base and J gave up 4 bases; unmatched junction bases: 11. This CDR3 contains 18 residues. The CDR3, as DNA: TGTGCCATCAGTGAGTGGACAGGGTTCCCACCCGTCACCGGGGAGCTGTTTTTT. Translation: CAISEWTGFPPVTGELFF.

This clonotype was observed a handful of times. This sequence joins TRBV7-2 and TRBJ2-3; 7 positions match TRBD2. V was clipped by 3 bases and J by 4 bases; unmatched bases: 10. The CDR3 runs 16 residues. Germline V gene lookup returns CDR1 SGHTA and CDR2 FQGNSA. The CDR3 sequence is CASSFLGGNNPDTQYF. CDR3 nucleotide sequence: TGTGCCAGCAGCTTTTTGGGGGGGAATAATCCAGATACGCAGTATTTT.

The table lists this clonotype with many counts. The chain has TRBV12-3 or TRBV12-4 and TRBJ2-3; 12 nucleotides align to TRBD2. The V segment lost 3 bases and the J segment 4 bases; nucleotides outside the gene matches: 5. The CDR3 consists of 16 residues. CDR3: CASSFRTSGAADTQYF. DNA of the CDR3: TGTGCCAGCAGTTTCCGGACTAGCGGGGCGGCAGATACGCAGTATTTT.

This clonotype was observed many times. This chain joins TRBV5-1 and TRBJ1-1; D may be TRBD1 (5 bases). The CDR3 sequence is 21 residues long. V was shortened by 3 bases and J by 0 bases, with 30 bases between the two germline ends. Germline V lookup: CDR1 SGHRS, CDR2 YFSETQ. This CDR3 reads CASSWGPGPLSGTLMNTEAFF. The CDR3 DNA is TGCGCCAGCAGCTGGGGTCCGGGACCTCTTTCCGGCACGCTTATGAACACTGAAGCTTTCTTT.

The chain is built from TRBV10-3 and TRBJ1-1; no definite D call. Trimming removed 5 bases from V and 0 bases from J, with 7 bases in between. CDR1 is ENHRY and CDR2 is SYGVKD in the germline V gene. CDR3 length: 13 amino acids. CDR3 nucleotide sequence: TGTGCCATCAGTCCGAAACTGAACACTGAAGCTTTCTTT. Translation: CAISPKLNTEAFF.

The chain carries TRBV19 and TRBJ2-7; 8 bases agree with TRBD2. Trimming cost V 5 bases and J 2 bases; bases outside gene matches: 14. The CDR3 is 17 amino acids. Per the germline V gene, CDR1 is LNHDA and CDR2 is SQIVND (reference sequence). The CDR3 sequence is CASSFSSRGLVAYEQYF. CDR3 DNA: TGTGCCAGTAGTTTTTCCTCCCGGGGACTAGTTGCCTACGAGCAGTACTTC.

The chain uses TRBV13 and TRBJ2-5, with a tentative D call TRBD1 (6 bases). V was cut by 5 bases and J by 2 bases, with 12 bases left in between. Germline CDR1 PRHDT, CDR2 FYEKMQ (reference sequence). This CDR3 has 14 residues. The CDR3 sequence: CASSLRTEQETQYF. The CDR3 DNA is TGTGCCAGCAGCCTAAGGACAGAACAAGAGACCCAGTACTTC. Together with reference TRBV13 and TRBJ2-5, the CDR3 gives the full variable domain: AAGVIQSPRHLIKEKRETATLKCYPIPRHDTVYWYQQGPGQDPQFLISFYEKMQSDKGSIPDRFSAQQFSDYHSELNMSSLELGDSALYFCASSLRTEQETQYFGPGTRLLVL.

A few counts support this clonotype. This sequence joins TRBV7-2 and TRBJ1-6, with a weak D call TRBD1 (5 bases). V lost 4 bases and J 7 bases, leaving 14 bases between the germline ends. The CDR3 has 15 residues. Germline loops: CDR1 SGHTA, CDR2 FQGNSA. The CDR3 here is CASSSLGPRNSPLHF. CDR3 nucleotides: TGTGCCAGCAGCTCCTTGGGGCCGAGGAATTCACCCCTCCACTTT. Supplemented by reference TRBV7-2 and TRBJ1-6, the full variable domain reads GAGVSQSPSNKVTEKGKDVELRCDPISGHTALYWYRQSLGQGLEFLIYFQGNSAPDKSGLPSDRFSAERTGGSVSTLTIQRTQQEDSAVYLCASSSLGPRNSPLHFGNGTRLTVT.

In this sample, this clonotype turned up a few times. The CDR3 DNA reads as TGTGCCAGCAGGCCCCCCGGGGGGGCGAGTTCACCCCTCCACTTT. This gives the protein CASRPPGGASSPLHF. This chain joins TRBV25-1 and TRBJ1-6; D is perhaps TRBD1 (6 bases). The CDR3 is 15 residues long. Germline CDR1 is MGHDK and CDR2 is SYGVNS. Between the trimmed V and J ends, which lost 6 bases and 9 bases, there was a span of 18 bases.

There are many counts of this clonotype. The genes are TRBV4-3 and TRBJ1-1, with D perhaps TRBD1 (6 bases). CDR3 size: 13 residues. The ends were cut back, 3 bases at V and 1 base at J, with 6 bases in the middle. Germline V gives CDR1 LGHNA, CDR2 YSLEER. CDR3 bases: TGCGCCAGCAGCCAGGACAGGAACACTGAAGCTTTCTTT. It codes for CASSQDRNTEAFF.

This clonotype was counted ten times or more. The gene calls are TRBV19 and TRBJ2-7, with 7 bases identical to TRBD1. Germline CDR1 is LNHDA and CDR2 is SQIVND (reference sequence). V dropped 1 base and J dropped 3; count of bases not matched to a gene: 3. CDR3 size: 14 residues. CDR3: CASSIGTGYYEQYF. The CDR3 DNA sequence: TGTGCCAGTAGTATAGGGACAGGATACTACGAGCAGTACTTC.

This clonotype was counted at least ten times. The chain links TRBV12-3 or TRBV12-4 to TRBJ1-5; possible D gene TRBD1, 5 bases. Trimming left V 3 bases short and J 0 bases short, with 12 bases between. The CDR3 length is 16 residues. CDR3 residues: CASSFTNGGSNQPQHF. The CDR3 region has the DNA TGTGCCAGCAGTTTCACAAACGGGGGTAGCAATCAGCCCCAGCATTTT.